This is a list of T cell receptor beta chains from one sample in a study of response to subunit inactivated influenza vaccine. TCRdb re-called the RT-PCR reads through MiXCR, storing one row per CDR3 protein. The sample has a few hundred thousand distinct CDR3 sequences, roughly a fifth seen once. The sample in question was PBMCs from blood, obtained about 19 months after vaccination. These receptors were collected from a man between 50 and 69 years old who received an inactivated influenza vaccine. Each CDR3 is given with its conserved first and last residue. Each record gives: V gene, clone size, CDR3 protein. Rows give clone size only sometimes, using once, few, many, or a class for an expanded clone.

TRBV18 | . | CASSIMSNQPQHF
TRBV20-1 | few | CSAMPPQNTGELFF
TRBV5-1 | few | CASSTGQPNEKLFF
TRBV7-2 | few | CASSLERGNQPQHF
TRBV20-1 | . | CSARAWTSTDTQYF
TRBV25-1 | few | CASSEEGIPGELFF
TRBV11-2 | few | CASSLGRGPFLTF
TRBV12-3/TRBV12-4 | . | CASSFTRGLEAFF
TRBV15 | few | CATSRAGSSYNEQFF
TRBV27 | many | CASSPGTGYQPQHF
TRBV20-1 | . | CSANRRFQPQHF
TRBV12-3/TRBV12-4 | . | CASSSMTGEKETQYF
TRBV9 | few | CASSPSIKNTEAFF
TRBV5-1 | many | CASSTGWDWMNTEAFF
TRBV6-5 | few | CASSYSGVSYGYTF
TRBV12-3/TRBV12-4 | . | CASSFSGRAKETQYF
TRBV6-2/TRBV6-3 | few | CASSYSGAYQETQYF
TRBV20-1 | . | CSARLGTGYGEAFF
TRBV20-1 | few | CSARGARLYEQYF
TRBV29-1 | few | CSVGTGLSFEAFF
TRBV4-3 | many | CASSQDFRSSGNTIYF
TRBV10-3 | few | CAVRKQTLNSYEQYF
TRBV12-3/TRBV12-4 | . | CASSLAGSNSPLHF
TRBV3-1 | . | CASSHLLAGVNTGELFF
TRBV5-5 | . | CASSPGASGRPYNEQFF
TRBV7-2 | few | CASSLGGTAPYEQYF
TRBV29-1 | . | CSATSDYYNEQFF
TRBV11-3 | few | CASSSGQGRTGELFF
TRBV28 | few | CASSPWLAGVVNTGELFF
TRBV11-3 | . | CASSLDPPGGFYNEQFF
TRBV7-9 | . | CASSRSAEQFF
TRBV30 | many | CAWSSTIEAFF
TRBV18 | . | CASSRAGPDTQYF
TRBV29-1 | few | CSAQTGNTEAFF
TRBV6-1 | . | CASRLAGLYEQYF
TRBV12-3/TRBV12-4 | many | CASRRQGVGEPQHF